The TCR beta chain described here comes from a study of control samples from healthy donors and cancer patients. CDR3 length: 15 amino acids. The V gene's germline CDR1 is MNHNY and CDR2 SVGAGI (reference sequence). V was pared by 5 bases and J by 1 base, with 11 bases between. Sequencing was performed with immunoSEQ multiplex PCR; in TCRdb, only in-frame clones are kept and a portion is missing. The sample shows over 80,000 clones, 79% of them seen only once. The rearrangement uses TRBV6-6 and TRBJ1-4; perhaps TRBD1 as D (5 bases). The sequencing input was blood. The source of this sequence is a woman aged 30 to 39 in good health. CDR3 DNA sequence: TGTGCCAGCAGTCAAAGCAGGGTAACTAATGAAAAACTGTTTTTT. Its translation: CASSQSRVTNEKLFF.